Shown below are 3 T cell receptor beta chains from a single sample sequenced in a study of blood T cell repertoires in COVID-19 (dated by TCRdb to 2020 to 2022). Library construction relied on the immunoSEQ multiplex PCR assay. This is the immuneACCESS table as TCRdb keeps it, with only in-frame sequences that have V and J called. A part of the clones is gone; compared with another copy, unresolved V genes explain less than half, and the rest is unexplained. Counted in this sample were a few hundred thousand clones; about 90% of them appeared once. The ten largest clones take up roughly 1.6% of the sample. Specimen: PBMCs or T cells enriched from blood (not recorded which). Receptors were obtained from a woman in her late teens or twenties with acute COVID-19.

Note on this clone: Other DNA sequences from this sample encode an identical CDR3 as well. The chain recombines TRBV18 with TRBJ1-1; no clear D gene. The germline V gene encodes CDR1 KGHSH and CDR2 LQKENI. V was cut by 2 bases and J by 2 bases, with 6 bases left in between. The CDR3 consists of 13 residues. This CDR3 is CASSPSLNTEAFF. The CDR3 bases are TGTGCCAGCTCACCATCCCTCAACACTGAAGCTTTCTTT. The full variable domain, its missing parts supplied by reference TRBV18 and TRBJ1-1, is NAGVMQNPRHLVRRRGQEARLRCSPMKGHSHVYWYRQLPEEGLKFMVYLQKENIIDESGMPKERFSAEFPKEGPSILRIQQVVRGDSAAYFCASSPSLNTEAFFGQGTRLTVV.

This sequence joins TRBV11-2 and TRBJ2-7; 7 bases are a match to TRBD2. The germline V gene has CDR1 SGHAT and CDR2 FQNNGV. The CDR3 spans 16 residues. V lost 1 base and J lost 3; bases outside the gene matches: 9. CDR3 in DNA: TGTGCCAGCAGCTTAGTCCACGGACTAGGAGGCTACGAGCAGTACTTC. Its protein product is CASSLVHGLGGYEQYF.

This chain joins TRBV7-3 and TRBJ2-5; D is possibly TRBD2 (6 bases). CDR1 is SGHTA and CDR2 is FQGTGA in the germline V gene. V was pared by 5 bases and J by 2 bases, with 9 bases between. The CDR3 is 13 amino acids. The CDR3 region has the DNA TGTGCCAGCAGCCGTGGACTACAAGAGACCCAGTACTTC. Its protein product is CASSRGLQETQYF.